This paragraph covers one T cell receptor (beta chain) sequence. Its binding antigen is unknown. The sample holds no much larger clone one base away, and base qualities are not on file. This sample is drawn from a study of shared clonotypes between healthy human individuals (TCRdb year 2020). As for the study more broadly: A few men and two women, aged 18 to 49 years, made up the cohort. For each donor, CD4 naive and CD4 memory were each given three plates, CD8 naive was given two plates, and CD8 memory was given one plate. Blood TCR repertoires of about five healthy adults were deeply sequenced to estimate repertoire size and the extent of clonotype sharing between individuals. Libraries were prepared and TCR repertoires were sequenced by different laboratories using diverse techniques, in order to increase sequencing depth and limit assay-specific biases. Leukapheresis yielded between about 0.94 and 8.9 billion PBMCs per donor. Points the paper makes about the study in general: Naive subsets generally had larger estimated clonotype richness than memory subsets. When a few donors were compared, the shared fraction of clonotypes was around 5% for naive CD4, less than 4% for naive CD8, 2.3% for memory CD4, and 0.4% for memory CD8. Compared with non-shared clonotypes, clonotypes shared by all four sorted-subset donors had higher generation probabilities. Because the study included a small number of donors, the genetic and exposure-history diversity represented was limited. Sampling was limited to blood, and TCR repertoires in tissue likely differ from TCR repertoires in blood. Pairwise subsampling led to the expectation that sequencing depth would affect the degree of clonotype sharing among donors. Even with the large sequencing depth, rarefaction of the sorted-subset datasets indicated that sequencing was incomplete.

Including the terminal cysteine and phenylalanine, the CDR3 comprises 16 residues. The read is trimmed to its CDR3 DNA, 48 bases read in frame from base 1. The germline V gene (reference sequence) provides CDR1 LNHNV and CDR2 YYDKDF. V and J lose 0 bases and 0 bases, and a span of 9 bases separates them. TCR CDR3 regions were amplified from genomic DNA by multiplex PCR using the deep immunoSEQ assay. Extracted genomic DNA from each cell subset was distributed evenly across all wells of several immunoSEQ 96-well plates, and each plate was treated as a replicate. For sorted subsets, 150 to 200 ng genomic DNA, equal to tens of thousands of T cell genomes, was loaded into each replicate PCR. The purified libraries were quantified using a Qubit 3.0 fluorometer, sized with a Bioanalyzer 2100, and then quantified again using the KAPA Library Quantification kit. Every immunoSEQ 96-well plate was sequenced on a separate single-read 150-cycle Illumina NextSeq 550 flow cell. In the paper's pipeline: Because the immunoSEQ output held only junctional sequences and lacked quality scores, the filtering could not match the filtering applied to full-length reads. To assign V/J genes and CDR3, sequences were annotated using PyIR, a Python wrapper for IgBLAST v1.9, with IMGT germline references. Reads with weak V/J assignments (E-value above 1e-6), missing CDR3, stop codons, out-of-frame junctions, or ambiguous translated residues were removed. A V3J clonotype was defined by an identical inferred V gene, J gene, and CDR3 amino acid sequence. Percentage overlap between repertoires was calculated by dividing the number of shared unique clonotypes by the size of the smaller repertoire. RTK rarefaction, the Chao1 estimator, and Recon v2.1 estimates of unobserved clonotypes were used to assess repertoire richness. Generation probabilities were computed with OLGA for all TCRbeta clonotypes obtained by the gDNA method from four donors. TCRdb took over this immuneACCESS table, retaining in-frame rearrangements with V and J assigned. Such tables are incomplete; in checked studies, under half of the missing clones stem from an unresolved V gene, and the remainder is unexplained. The D gene and trimming were derived from the DNA, and the V and J assignments and clone size from that table. The table for this sample lists 1.4 million to 1.5 million clones; more than 95% of them were counted only once. The ten largest clones add up to approximately 1.1% of the sample.

Donors were healthy HIV-negative adults with no recently reported acute infections or vaccinations. Only Caucasian adults living in Nashville, Tennessee, USA were represented among the donors. Magnetic negative selection was used to enrich CD4+ T cells, after which naive cells were positively selected on CD45RA and the negative fraction became the memory subset. Blood was collected by leukapheresis, and PBMCs were isolated by Ficoll-Histopaque density gradient centrifugation and then cryopreserved in liquid nitrogen vapor phase. Purity and quantity of every magnetically sorted T cell population were checked by analytical flow cytometry. Genomic DNA was isolated from each sorted fraction and quantified by UV absorbance on a Nanodrop 2000c.

Sequences were obtained from naive CD4+ T cells sorted from blood. According to the study, the label for this sample's cell subset or site signals: CD45RA+ positively selected. The clonotype was recovered from a man aged 25-45 years in good health. Here the chain combines TRBV15 and TRBJ2-1; a tentative D call is TRBD2 (5 bases match). The CDR3 sequence is CATSRDIAPSYNEQFF. Here is the DNA: TGTGCCACCAGCAGAGATATAGCGCCCTCCTACAATGAGCAGTTCTTC.